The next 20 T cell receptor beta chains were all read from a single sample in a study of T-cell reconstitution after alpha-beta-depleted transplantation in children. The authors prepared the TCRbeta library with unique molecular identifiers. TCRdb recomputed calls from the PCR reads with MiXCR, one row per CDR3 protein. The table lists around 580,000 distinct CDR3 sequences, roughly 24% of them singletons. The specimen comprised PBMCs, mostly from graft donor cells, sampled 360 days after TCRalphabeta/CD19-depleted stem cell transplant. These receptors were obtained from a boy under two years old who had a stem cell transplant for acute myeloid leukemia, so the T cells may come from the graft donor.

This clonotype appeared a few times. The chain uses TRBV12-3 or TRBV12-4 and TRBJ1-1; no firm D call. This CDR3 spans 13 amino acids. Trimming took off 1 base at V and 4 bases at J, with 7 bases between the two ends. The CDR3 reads CASSLEHTTEAFF. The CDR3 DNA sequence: TGTGCCAGCAGTTTAGAACATACCACTGAAGCTTTCTTT.

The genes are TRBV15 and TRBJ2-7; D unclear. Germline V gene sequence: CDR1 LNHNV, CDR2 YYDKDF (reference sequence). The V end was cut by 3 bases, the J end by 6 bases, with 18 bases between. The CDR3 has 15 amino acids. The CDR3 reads CATSSRPVGMGEQYV. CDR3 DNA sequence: TGTGCCACCAGCAGCCGACCTGTAGGGATGGGCGAGCAGTACGTC.

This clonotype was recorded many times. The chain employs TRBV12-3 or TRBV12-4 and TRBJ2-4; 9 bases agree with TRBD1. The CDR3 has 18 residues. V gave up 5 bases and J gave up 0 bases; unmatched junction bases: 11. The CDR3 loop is CASSRLQQGAGAKNIQYF. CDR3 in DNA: TGTGCCAGCAGTCGTCTCCAACAGGGGGCCGGAGCCAAAAACATTCAGTACTTC.

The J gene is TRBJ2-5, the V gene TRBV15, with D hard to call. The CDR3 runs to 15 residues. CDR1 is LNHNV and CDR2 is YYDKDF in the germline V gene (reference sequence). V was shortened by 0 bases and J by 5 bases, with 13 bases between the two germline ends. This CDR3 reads CATSRDLGGRETQYF. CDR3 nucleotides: TGTGCCACCAGCAGAGATCTAGGCGGACGGGAGACCCAGTACTTC. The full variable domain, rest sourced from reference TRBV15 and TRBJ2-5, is DAMVIQNPRYQVTQFGKPVTLSCSQTLNHNVMYWYQQKSSQAPKLLFHYYDKDFNNEADTPDNFQSRRPNTSFCFLDIRSPGLGDTAMYLCATSRDLGGRETQYFGPGTRLLVL.

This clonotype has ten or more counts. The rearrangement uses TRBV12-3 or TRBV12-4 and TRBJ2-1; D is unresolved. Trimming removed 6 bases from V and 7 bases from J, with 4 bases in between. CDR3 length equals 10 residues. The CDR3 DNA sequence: TGTGCCAGCAGGGGTAATGAGCAGTTCTTC. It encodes CASRGNEQFF.

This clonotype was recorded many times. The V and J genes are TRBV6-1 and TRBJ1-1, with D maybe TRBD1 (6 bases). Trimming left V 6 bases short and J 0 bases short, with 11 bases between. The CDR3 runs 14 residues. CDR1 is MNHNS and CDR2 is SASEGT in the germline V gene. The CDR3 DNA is TGTGCCAGCAGACGCGACAGGCTGAACACTGAAGCTTTCTTT. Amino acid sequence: CASRRDRLNTEAFF.

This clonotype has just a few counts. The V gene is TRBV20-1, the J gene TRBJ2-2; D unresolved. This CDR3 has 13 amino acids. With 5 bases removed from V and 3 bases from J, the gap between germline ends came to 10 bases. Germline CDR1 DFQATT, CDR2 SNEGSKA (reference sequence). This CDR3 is CSAPNYYTGELFF. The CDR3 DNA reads TGCAGTGCTCCTAATTACTACACCGGGGAGCTGTTTTTT.

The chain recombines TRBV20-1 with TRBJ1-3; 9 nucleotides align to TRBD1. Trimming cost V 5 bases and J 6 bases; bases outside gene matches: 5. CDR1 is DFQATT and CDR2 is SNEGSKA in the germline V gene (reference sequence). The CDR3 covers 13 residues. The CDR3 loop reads CSADDRGVNTIYF. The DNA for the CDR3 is TGCAGTGCTGACGACAGGGGGGTAAACACCATATATTTT.

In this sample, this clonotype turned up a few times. The CDR3 region is CSRLFQPQHF. Written as DNA, the CDR3 is TGCAGCCGCCTATTTCAGCCCCAGCATTTT. The V and J genes are TRBV29-1 and TRBJ1-5; D is undetermined. CDR3 size: 10 residues. Germline V gives CDR1 SQVTM, CDR2 ANQGSEA. V lost 8 bases and J lost 6, with 8 bases in between.

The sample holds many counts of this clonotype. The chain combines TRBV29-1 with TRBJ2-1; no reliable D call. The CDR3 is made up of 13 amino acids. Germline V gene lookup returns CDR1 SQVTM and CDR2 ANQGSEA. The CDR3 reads CGATGQVFLGQFF. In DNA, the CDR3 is TGCGGAGCGACCGGGCAGGTGTTTTTAGGGCAGTTCTTC.

The DNA of the CDR3 is TGTGCCAGCAGTCCGACAGGGGAGCCAAAAGCTTTCTTT. Encoded protein: CASSPTGEPKAFF. The chain recombines TRBV12-3 or TRBV12-4 with TRBJ1-1; TRBD1 agrees at 8 bases. V shed 5 bases and J 9 bases; nucleotides not matched to a gene: 8. The CDR3 spans 13 residues.

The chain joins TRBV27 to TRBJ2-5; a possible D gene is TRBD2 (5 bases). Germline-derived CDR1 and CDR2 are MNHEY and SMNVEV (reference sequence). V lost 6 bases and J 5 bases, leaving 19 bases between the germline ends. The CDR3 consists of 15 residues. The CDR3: CASSPQEDFMETQYF. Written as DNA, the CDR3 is TGTGCCAGCAGCCCACAAGAGGACTTCATGGAGACCCAGTACTTC.

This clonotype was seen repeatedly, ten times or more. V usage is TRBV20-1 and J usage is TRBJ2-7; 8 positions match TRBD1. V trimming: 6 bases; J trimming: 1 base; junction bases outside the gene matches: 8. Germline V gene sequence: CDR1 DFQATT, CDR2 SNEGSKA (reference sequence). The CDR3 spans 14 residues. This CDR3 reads CSAVSWDRSYEQYF. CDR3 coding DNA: TGCAGTGCCGTAAGCTGGGACAGGTCCTACGAGCAGTACTTC.

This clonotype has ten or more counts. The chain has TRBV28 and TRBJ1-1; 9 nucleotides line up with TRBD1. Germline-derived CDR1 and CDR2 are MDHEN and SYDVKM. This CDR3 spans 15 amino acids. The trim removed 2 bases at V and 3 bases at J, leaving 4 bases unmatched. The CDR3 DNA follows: TGTGCCAGCAGTTTACTCCGGGACAGGGACACTGAAGCTTTCTTT. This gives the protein CASSLLRDRDTEAFF.

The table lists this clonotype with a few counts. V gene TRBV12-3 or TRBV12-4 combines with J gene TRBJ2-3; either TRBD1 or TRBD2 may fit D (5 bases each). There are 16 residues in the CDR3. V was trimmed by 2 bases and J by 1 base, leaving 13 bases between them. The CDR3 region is CASSLIYGTGTDTQYF. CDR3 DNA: TGTGCCAGCAGTTTAATCTACGGGACCGGCACAGATACGCAGTATTTT.

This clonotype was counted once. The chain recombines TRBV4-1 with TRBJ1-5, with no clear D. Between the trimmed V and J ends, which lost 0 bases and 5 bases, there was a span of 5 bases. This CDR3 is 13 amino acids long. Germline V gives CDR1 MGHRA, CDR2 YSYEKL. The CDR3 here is CASSQDVYQPQHF. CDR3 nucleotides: TGCGCCAGCAGCCAAGATGTCTATCAGCCCCAGCATTTT.

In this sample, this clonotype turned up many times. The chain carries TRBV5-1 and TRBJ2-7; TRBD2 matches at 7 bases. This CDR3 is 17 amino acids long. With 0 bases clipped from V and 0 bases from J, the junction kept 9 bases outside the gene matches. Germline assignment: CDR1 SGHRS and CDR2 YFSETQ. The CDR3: CASSLAPRESSSYEQYV. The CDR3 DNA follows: TGCGCCAGCAGCTTGGCCCCGCGGGAGTCCAGCTCCTACGAGCAGTACGTC.

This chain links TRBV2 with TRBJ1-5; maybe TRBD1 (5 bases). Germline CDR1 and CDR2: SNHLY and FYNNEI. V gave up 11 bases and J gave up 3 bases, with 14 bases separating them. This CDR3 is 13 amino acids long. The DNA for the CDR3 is TGTGCCTGCTGTAGACAGTTCAATCAGCCCCAGCATTTT. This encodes CACCRQFNQPQHF.

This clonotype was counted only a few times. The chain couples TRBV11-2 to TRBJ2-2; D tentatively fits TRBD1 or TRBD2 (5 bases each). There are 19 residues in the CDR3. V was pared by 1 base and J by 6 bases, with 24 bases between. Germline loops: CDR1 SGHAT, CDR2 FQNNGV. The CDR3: CASSLVYSAGTPRAGELFF. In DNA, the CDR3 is TGTGCCAGCAGCTTAGTTTACTCTGCCGGGACCCCAAGGGCCGGGGAGCTGTTTTTT.

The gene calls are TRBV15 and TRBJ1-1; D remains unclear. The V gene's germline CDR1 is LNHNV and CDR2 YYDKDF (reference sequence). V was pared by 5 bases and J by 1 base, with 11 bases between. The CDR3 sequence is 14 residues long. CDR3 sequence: CATSDYRQNTEAFF. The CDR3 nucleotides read TGTGCCACCAGCGACTACCGGCAGAACACTGAAGCTTTCTTT.